Sequencing of this TCR beta chain was carried out in a study of cytomegalovirus exposure and HLA in healthy donors. General study points: Later analysis found that TCR beta chains associated with HLA were more clonally expanded than other, equally common chains. A reported reduction in N-insertions relative to the 666-donor mean was seen in an Asian-associated ancestry cluster in a later analysis. Sequencing likely produced, as an artifact, a cluster of highly shared sequence variants.

The study ran its PCR with 60 Vbeta and 13 Jbeta primers. Clones were read by immunoSEQ multiplex PCR, and TCRdb kept only the in-frame ones, dropping some. The table shows roughly 150,000 clones, with approximately 72% occurring only once. CDR1 and CDR2 from the germline V gene are SGHNT and YYREEE (reference sequence). This CDR3 is 19 amino acids long. J lost 0 bases, V lost 3 bases, and 9 bases had no gene match. Remarks on this clone: Its matching antigen is unknown.

The sequence was collected from a man younger than 30 in good health and CMV-seronegative. This rearrangement joins TRBV5-4 to TRBJ2-6; 10 positions match TRBD1. Sequenced material: PBMCs. CDR3 loop: CASSSKDRGVFSGANVLTF. The CDR3 DNA follows: TGTGCCAGCAGCTCCAAGGACAGGGGGGTCTTCTCTGGGGCCAACGTCCTGACTTTC.